The 30 T cell receptor beta chains below come from one sample, sequenced in a study of T cell changes during pregnancy in multiple sclerosis (dated by TCRdb to between 2018 and 2021). Library method: the immunoSEQ multiplex PCR assay. The table comes from immuneACCESS by way of TCRdb, which keeps in-frame sequences with V and J called. Part of the clones is missing from these tables; in studies checked, under half for an unresolved V gene and the rest for unknown reasons. Recorded for this sample are more than 55,000 clones; roughly nine tenths of them occurred a single time. Approximately 0.4% of the sample is taken by the ten largest. Sequencing was performed on CD4+ T cells from peripheral blood mononuclear cells, taken in the third trimester of pregnancy. The receptors shown here come from a female donor with multiple sclerosis, enrolled in a pregnancy study.

This clone was recorded once. This rearrangement joins TRBV11-2 to TRBJ1-3; D perhaps matches TRBD1 (5 bases). The germline CDR1 and CDR2 sequences are SGHAT and FQNNGV. The CDR3 contains 17 residues. Trimming shortened V by 3 bases and J by 0 bases, and 15 bases separated the two germline ends. The CDR3 region has the DNA TGTGCCAGCAGCTTGGGGACTTCCTTGAGCTCTGGAAACACCATATATTTT. Its translation: CASSLGTSLSSGNTIYF. Full variable domain (missing parts from reference TRBV11-2 and TRBJ1-3): EAGVAQSPRYKIIEKRQSVAFWCNPISGHATLYWYQQILGQGPKLLIQFQNNGVVDDSQLPKDRFSAERLKGVDSTLKIQPAKLEDSAVYLCASSLGTSLSSGNTIYFGEGSWLTVV.

This chain uses TRBV18 with TRBJ1-2; D uncertain. The V gene lost 0 bases and the J gene lost 1 base, with 12 bases spanning the gap. CDR1 and CDR2 (germline): KGHSH, LQKENI. There are 16 residues in the CDR3. CDR3 bases: TGTGCCAGCTCACCACCTGGTCAGGAGGTTAACTATGGCTACACCTTC. Translated, it gives CASSPPGQEVNYGYTF.

This rearrangement joins TRBV5-6 to TRBJ1-3; unclear D gene. The length of the CDR3 is 14 residues. Looked up from germline, CDR1 is SGHDT and CDR2 is YYEEEE. V was trimmed by 1 base and J by 2 bases, leaving 7 bases between them. This CDR3 reads CASSLLAAGNTIYF. CDR3 nucleotides: TGTGCCAGCAGCTTGCTAGCAGCTGGAAACACCATATATTTT.

Only one count was recorded for this clone. The J gene is TRBJ2-1, the V gene TRBV7-8; D may be TRBD2 (5 bases). The CDR3 runs to 17 residues. Germline V gives CDR1 SGHVS, CDR2 FQNEAQ. The V gene lost 1 base and the J gene lost 2 bases, with 15 bases spanning the gap. DNA of the CDR3: TGTGCCAGCAGCTTAGGGTATGTAGCGTCAACCTACAATGAGCAGTTCTTC. Translation gives CASSLGYVASTYNEQFF. The full variable domain, its missing parts supplied by reference TRBV7-8 and TRBJ2-1, is GAGVSQSPRYKVAKRGQDVALRCDPISGHVSLFWYQQALGQGPEFLTYFQNEAQLDKSGLPSDRFFAERPEGSVSTLKIQRTQQEDSAVYLCASSLGYVASTYNEQFFGPGTRLTVL.

The chain carries TRBV5-3 and TRBJ1-2, with 8 bases matching TRBD1. TRBV5-3 is recorded as an ORF, its role being uncertain. This CDR3 is 15 amino acids long. Germline trimming cut 4 bases from V and 8 bases from J; bases unmatched to any gene: 13. DNA of the CDR3: TGTGCCAGAAGCCTCCACCCGGACAGGGCAAAGGGCTACACCTTC. The encoded protein is CARSLHPDRAKGYTF.

The rearrangement uses TRBV6-5 and TRBJ1-3, with D tentatively TRBD1 (6 bases). The CDR3 has 16 amino acids. Germline V CDR1 and CDR2: MNHEY, SVGAGI. V lost 4 bases and J 0 bases, leaving 13 bases between the germline ends. CDR3 residues: CASSFGGRYSGNTIYF. Written as DNA, the CDR3 is TGTGCCAGCAGTTTTGGGGGCCGATACTCTGGAAACACCATATATTTT.

This sequence joins TRBV2 and TRBJ2-1, with a weak D call TRBD1 (5 bases). CDR3 length equals 15 residues. Germline V gene sequence: CDR1 SNHLY, CDR2 FYNNEI. Trimming left V 6 bases short and J 6 bases short, with 18 bases between. CDR3 sequence reads: CASRQETGFSNEQFF. As DNA, the CDR3 is TGTGCCAGCAGGCAAGAAACAGGATTCTCCAATGAGCAGTTCTTC.

To note about this clone: In the same sample, other DNA sequences code for this CDR3. J is TRBJ2-3 and V is TRBV5-1; TRBD2 matches at 14 bases. Germline CDR1 is SGHRS and CDR2 is YFSETQ. This CDR3 is 19 amino acids long. Trimming at V came to 4 bases and at J to 1 base, leaving 11 bases not matched to a gene. CDR3 region: CASSRPGLAGDGGTDTQYF. CDR3 sequence (DNA): TGCGCCAGCAGCCGCCCGGGACTAGCGGGAGATGGCGGCACAGATACGCAGTATTTT.

This sequence joins TRBV6-5 and TRBJ2-1; 7 nucleotides line up with TRBD2. Trimming removed 6 bases from V and 8 bases from J; junction bases left unmatched: 10. The germline CDR1 and CDR2 sequences are MNHEY and SVGAGI. The CDR3 loop spans 14 amino acids. The CDR3 sequence: CASRRDYNSDEQFF. The CDR3 DNA reads as TGTGCCAGCAGGCGGGACTATAACTCCGATGAGCAGTTCTTC.

V is TRBV10-3 and J is TRBJ2-7; 10 bases fit TRBD1. CDR1 and CDR2 from the germline V gene are ENHRY and SYGVKD. The junction had 7 bases not matched to a gene; V was cut back by 4 bases and J by 4 bases. This CDR3 comprises 15 residues. CDR3 nucleotides: TGTGCCATCAGTGCTGGGGACAGGGGTGGGTACGAGCAGTACTTC. Translated, it gives CAISAGDRGGYEQYF.

There are a few counts of this clone. The rearrangement uses TRBV5-6 and TRBJ1-1; D gene unclear. The CDR3 consists of 14 residues. Trimming pared 3 bases from V and 0 bases from J, leaving 9 bases between. CDR1 and CDR2 (germline): SGHDT, YYEEEE. Written as DNA, the CDR3 is TGTGCCAGCAGCTCTACCCTGGTGAACACTGAAGCTTTCTTT. Residues: CASSSTLVNTEAFF.

V usage is TRBV4-2 and J usage is TRBJ2-3; 12 bases fit TRBD2. The CDR3 contains 16 residues. Germline V gene sequence: CDR1 LGHNA, CDR2 YNFKEQ. V lost 5 bases and J lost 4; bases outside the gene matches: 7. The CDR3 nucleotides read TGTGCCAGCAGCAAGGAGCTAGCGGGGGGGCCAGATACGCAGTATTTT. Translated: CASSKELAGGPDTQYF.

The rearrangement uses TRBV6-1 and TRBJ1-3; TRBD1 matches 8 bases. Germline-derived CDR1 and CDR2 are MNHNS and SASEGT. The CDR3 is 17 residues long. V shed 6 bases, J shed 4 bases, and the junction held 14 bases outside the gene matches. The CDR3 DNA sequence: TGTGCCAGCAGCGAAACCCACAGGGGGGCCAGGGGAAACACCATATATTTT. This encodes CASSETHRGARGNTIYF.

V usage is TRBV6-5 and J usage is TRBJ1-2; tentatively, D is TRBD1 (5 bases). The length of the CDR3 is 14 residues. V lost 0 bases to trimming and J lost 7 bases, with 12 bases between them. Germline assignment: CDR1 MNHEY and CDR2 SVGAGI. The CDR3 here is CASSYSKGAGGYTF. The DNA of the CDR3 is TGTGCCAGCAGTTACTCGAAAGGGGCCGGTGGCTACACCTTC.

V and J are TRBV7-3 and TRBJ2-3; D not certain. The CDR3 consists of 15 residues. Germline V lookup: CDR1 SGHTA, CDR2 FQGTGA. The V end lost 0 bases, the J end lost 4 bases, and 11 bases lay between the germline ends. Here the CDR3 reads CASSLTSSSPDTQYF. In DNA, the CDR3 is TGTGCCAGCAGCTTAACGTCGTCCTCCCCAGATACGCAGTATTTT.

This clone was seen once. V gene TRBV18 combines with J gene TRBJ1-1; 9 bases map to TRBD1. CDR3 length: 15 residues. Germline CDR1 and CDR2: KGHSH and LQKENI. V was clipped by 5 bases and J by 7 bases; unmatched bases: 11. DNA of the CDR3: TGTGCCAGCTCAATTAATACAGGGGGCAGGAATGAAGCTTTCTTT. Its translation: CASSINTGGRNEAFF.

In its sample, this clone was seen once. The V call is TRBV29-1, the J call TRBJ2-7, with 9 bases lining up with TRBD2. The CDR3 spans 14 residues. Germline V gives CDR1 SQVTM, CDR2 ANQGSEA. V dropped 4 bases and J dropped 0; count of bases not matched to a gene: 4. CDR3 sequence: CSVVRLAASYEQYF. As DNA, the CDR3 is TGCAGCGTTGTTAGACTAGCGGCCTCCTACGAGCAGTACTTC.

The chain links TRBV20-1 to TRBJ1-2; D unresolved. CDR3 length: 11 amino acids. Germline CDR1 is DFQATT and CDR2 is SNEGSKA (reference sequence). V lost 6 bases and J lost 4, with 9 bases in between. The CDR3 DNA sequence: TGCAGTGCCTCTAGGCTCTATGGCTACACCTTC. It is translated as CSASRLYGYTF.

The chain joins TRBV5-5 to TRBJ1-1, with D hard to call. Trimming cost V 0 bases and J 3 bases, with 18 bases left between them. Germline loops: CDR1 SGHKS, CDR2 YYEKEE (reference sequence). The CDR3 runs 17 residues. The CDR3 reads CASSLGLVALGDTEAFF. The CDR3 DNA follows: TGTGCCAGCAGCTTGGGTTTGGTCGCCCTAGGAGACACTGAAGCTTTCTTT.

A single count supports this clone. The V gene is TRBV5-4, the J gene TRBJ2-3; D gene unclear. Trimming cost V 0 bases and J 6 bases, with 8 bases left between them. The germline V gene encodes CDR1 SGHNT and CDR2 YYREEE (reference sequence). The CDR3 is made up of 13 amino acids. The CDR3 is CASSLVGEDTQYF. CDR3 DNA: TGTGCCAGCAGCTTGGTAGGAGAGGATACGCAGTATTTT. The full variable domain, its missing parts supplied by reference TRBV5-4 and TRBJ2-3, is ETGVTQSPTHLIKTRGQQVTLRCSSQSGHNTVSWYQQALGQGPQFIFQYYREEENGRGNFPPRFSGLQFPNYSSELNVNALELDDSALYLCASSLVGEDTQYFGPGTRLTVL.

J is TRBJ1-2 and V is TRBV7-2; D gene uncertain. Germline CDR1 SGHTA, CDR2 FQGNSA. Trimming removed 3 bases at V and 6 bases at J, with 11 bases between. The CDR3 sequence is 13 residues long. CDR3 region: CASSFSSSHGYTF. CDR3 DNA: TGTGCCAGCAGCTTCTCTTCGAGCCATGGCTACACCTTC. The whole variable domain, remainder taken from reference TRBV7-2 and TRBJ1-2, is GAGVSQSPSNKVTEKGKDVELRCDPISGHTALYWYRQSLGQGLEFLIYFQGNSAPDKSGLPSDRFSAERTGGSVSTLTIQRTQQEDSAVYLCASSFSSSHGYTFGSGTRLTVV.

The V and J genes are TRBV10-3 and TRBJ1-2; D remains unclear. Germline CDR1 and CDR2: ENHRY and SYGVKD. The ends were cut back, 4 bases at V and 4 bases at J, with 10 bases in the middle. The CDR3 loop spans 13 amino acids. CDR3 bases: TGTGCCATCAGTGTGGAGGGAGGCTATGGCTACACCTTC. It encodes CAISVEGGYGYTF.

CDR3 DNA: TGTGCCAGCAGTTTATATCAGGGGGCTGGGGCCAACGTCCTGACTTTC. Encoded protein: CASSLYQGAGANVLTF. This chain links TRBV28 with TRBJ2-6; TRBD1 agrees at 7 bases. Germline loops: CDR1 MDHEN, CDR2 SYDVKM. The V and J ends lost 1 base and 2 bases, in that order; junction bases with no gene match: 2. The CDR3 consists of 16 residues.

The genes are TRBV6-5 and TRBJ2-7, with 10 bases lining up with TRBD2. This CDR3 has 13 residues. With V trimmed by 6 bases and J by 2 bases, 1 base remained unmatched. CDR1 is MNHEY, CDR2 SVGAGI, per germline. The CDR3 DNA sequence: TGTGCCAGCAGCGGGACTAGCGCCTACGAGCAGTACTTC. Its protein product is CASSGTSAYEQYF.

The chain joins TRBV18 to TRBJ1-2, with 8 bases identical to TRBD1. With 0 bases clipped from V and 6 bases from J, the junction kept 3 bases outside the gene matches. CDR1 KGHSH and CDR2 LQKENI come from the germline V gene. This CDR3 is built from 14 residues. CDR3 sequence reads: CASSPPTGEDGYTF. CDR3 coding DNA: TGTGCCAGCTCACCACCGACAGGGGAGGATGGCTACACCTTC. Full variable domain (outside the CDR3, taken from reference TRBV18 and TRBJ1-2): NAGVMQNPRHLVRRRGQEARLRCSPMKGHSHVYWYRQLPEEGLKFMVYLQKENIIDESGMPKERFSAEFPKEGPSILRIQQVVRGDSAAYFCASSPPTGEDGYTFGSGTRLTVV.

V and J are TRBV10-3 and TRBJ1-1; D is ambiguous. Germline V gene data show CDR1 as ENHRY and CDR2 as SYGVKD. The V gene lost 3 bases and the J gene lost 1 base, with 9 bases spanning the gap. The CDR3 has 14 residues. CDR3 protein: CAISDNGENTEAFF. CDR3 coding DNA: TGTGCCATCAGTGATAACGGGGAGAACACTGAAGCTTTCTTT.

The chain joins TRBV2 to TRBJ2-1, with 9 positions matching TRBD1. The length of the CDR3 is 12 residues. CDR1 is SNHLY, CDR2 FYNNEI, per germline. J lost 9 bases, V lost 5 bases, and 2 bases had no gene match. The CDR3 here is CASSRDRAEQFF. The CDR3 region has the DNA TGTGCCAGCAGTAGGGACAGGGCTGAGCAGTTCTTC. Based on the CDR3 plus reference TRBV2 and TRBJ2-1, the full variable domain is EPEVTQTPSHQVTQMGQEVILRCVPISNHLYFYWYRQILGQKVEFLVSFYNNEISEKSEIFDDQFSVERPDGSNFTLKIRSTKLEDSAMYFCASSRDRAEQFFGPGTRLTVL.

This chain links TRBV6-5 with TRBJ1-6, with 7 bases fitting TRBD1. The CDR3 consists of 15 residues. Germline V gives CDR1 MNHEY, CDR2 SVGAGI. V shed 8 bases and J 8 bases; nucleotides not matched to a gene: 12. The CDR3 sequence is CASRLLQGPDSPLHF. DNA for the CDR3: TGTGCCAGCCGACTCCTACAGGGGCCGGATTCACCCCTCCACTTT.

The chain recombines TRBV29-1 with TRBJ1-1; D might be TRBD1 (5 bases). CDR3 length equals 13 residues. With 5 bases removed from V and 1 base from J, the gap between germline ends came to 11 bases. Looked up from germline, CDR1 is SQVTM and CDR2 is ANQGSEA. CDR3 sequence: CSVFDTGNTEAFF. DNA of the CDR3: TGCAGCGTTTTCGATACAGGGAACACTGAAGCTTTCTTT.

This chain uses TRBV27 with TRBJ2-1; D unclear. The CDR3 length is 11 residues. Germline loops: CDR1 MNHEY, CDR2 SMNVEV (reference sequence). Trimming took 5 bases from V and 9 from J, leaving 8 bases between them. CDR3 residues: CASSPEFEQFF. CDR3 DNA: TGTGCCAGCAGTCCCGAGTTTGAGCAGTTCTTC.